This is a list of T cell receptor beta chains from one sample in a study of cytomegalovirus exposure and HLA in healthy donors. The repertoire was sequenced with immunoSEQ multiplex PCR; TCRdb's copy has only in-frame clones and lacks some. Of roughly 160,000 clones in the sample, 80% to 90% were seen once. The sample comprised PBMCs. Source of these receptors: a man under 40 in good health and CMV-seropositive. CDR3s include the opening cysteine and the closing phenylalanine or tryptophan. Each record gives: V gene, J gene, D gene, CDR3 length, clone size, CDR3 DNA, CDR3 protein. D genes are given only for firm matches. Only part of the rows carry a size: once, few, many, or a class if the clone is expanded.

V gene: TRBV27
J gene: TRBJ2-7
D gene: .
CDR3 length: 15
clone size: .
CDR3 DNA: TGTGCCAGCAGTTTATCAGACAGATTTTCCTACGAGCAGTACTTC
CDR3 protein: CASSLSDRFSYEQYF

V gene: TRBV4-2
J gene: TRBJ2-1
D gene: .
CDR3 length: 14
clone size: .
CDR3 DNA: TGTGCCAGCAGCCAAGCACCTAGGGGCAATGAGCAGTTCTTC
CDR3 protein: CASSQAPRGNEQFF

V gene: TRBV7-9
J gene: TRBJ1-2
D gene: TRBD1
CDR3 length: 16
clone size: .
CDR3 DNA: TGTGCCAGCAGCATTGCCGGGACAGGGGCGAAGCAGGGCTACACCTTC
CDR3 protein: CASSIAGTGAKQGYTF

V gene: TRBV19
J gene: TRBJ2-4
D gene: .
CDR3 length: 12
clone size: .
CDR3 DNA: TGTGCCAGTAGCGGCAGGGAAAACATTCAGTACTTC
CDR3 protein: CASSGRENIQYF

V gene: TRBV7-8
J gene: TRBJ2-2
D gene: TRBD2
CDR3 length: 16
clone size: .
CDR3 DNA: TGTGCCAGCAGCCCGACCGGACTAGTCGACACCGGGGAGCTGTTTTTT
CDR3 protein: CASSPTGLVDTGELFF

V gene: TRBV2
J gene: TRBJ2-1
D gene: TRBD1
CDR3 length: 14
clone size: few
CDR3 DNA: TGTGCCAGCAGGTTCGGGACAGAAGTCAATGAGCAGTTCTTC
CDR3 protein: CASRFGTEVNEQFF

V gene: TRBV18
J gene: TRBJ1-1
D gene: TRBD1
CDR3 length: 15
clone size: .
CDR3 DNA: TGTGCCAGCTCACTTGGACAGGGAGGGAACACTGAAGCTTTCTTT
CDR3 protein: CASSLGQGGNTEAFF

V gene: TRBV25-1
J gene: TRBJ1-1
D gene: .
CDR3 length: 15
clone size: .
CDR3 DNA: TGTGCCAGCGAAAATATGGCAGGGATGAGTACTGAAGCTTTCTTT
CDR3 protein: CASENMAGMSTEAFF

V gene: TRBV27
J gene: TRBJ1-5
D gene: .
CDR3 length: 14
clone size: .
CDR3 DNA: TGTGCCAGCAGTCCAAATAGTAGCGATCAGCCCCAGCATTTT
CDR3 protein: CASSPNSSDQPQHF

V gene: TRBV6-5
J gene: TRBJ2-7
D gene: .
CDR3 length: 14
clone size: .
CDR3 DNA: TGTGCCAGCAGTTACTCAGGGAGGCTGAGTGAGCAGTACTTC
CDR3 protein: CASSYSGRLSEQYF

V gene: TRBV7-9
J gene: TRBJ2-1
D gene: TRBD2
CDR3 length: 16
clone size: .
CDR3 DNA: TGTGCCAGCAGCTTGGGACTAGCGGGAGGAACGGATGAGCAGTTCTTC
CDR3 protein: CASSLGLAGGTDEQFF

V gene: TRBV5-1
J gene: TRBJ2-5
D gene: .
CDR3 length: 11
clone size: .
CDR3 DNA: TGCGCCAGCAGCTTCAGGGAGACCCAGTACTTC
CDR3 protein: CASSFRETQYF

V gene: TRBV7-9
J gene: TRBJ1-4
D gene: .
CDR3 length: 16
clone size: many
CDR3 DNA: TGTGCCAGCAGCCCTGGGGGGGCGGCGGCTAATGAAAAACTGTTTTTT
CDR3 protein: CASSPGGAAANEKLFF

V gene: TRBV30
J gene: TRBJ2-2
D gene: TRBD1
CDR3 length: 15
clone size: .
CDR3 DNA: TGTGCCTGGAGTGTAAGGGGGCTAAACACCGGGGAGCTGTTTTTT
CDR3 protein: CAWSVRGLNTGELFF

V gene: TRBV5-1
J gene: TRBJ2-2
D gene: .
CDR3 length: 18
clone size: .
CDR3 DNA: TGCGCCAGCAGCTTTAGACATCCGGGAGGGGGCAACACCGGGGAGCTGTTTTTT
CDR3 protein: CASSFRHPGGGNTGELFF

V gene: TRBV6-1
J gene: TRBJ1-1
D gene: TRBD1
CDR3 length: 14
clone size: .
CDR3 DNA: TGTGCCAGCAGTCAACTACAGGGGGAGACTGAAGCTTTCTTT
CDR3 protein: CASSQLQGETEAFF

V gene: TRBV2
J gene: TRBJ1-1
D gene: TRBD1
CDR3 length: 14
clone size: .
CDR3 DNA: TGTGCCAGCTCTCGGAGGGGGCTCGGCACTGAAGCTTTCTTT
CDR3 protein: CASSRRGLGTEAFF

V gene: TRBV7-9
J gene: TRBJ1-1
D gene: .
CDR3 length: 13
clone size: few
CDR3 DNA: TGTGCCAGCAGCTTGGCGGGGGCGACTGAAGCTTTCTTT
CDR3 protein: CASSLAGATEAFF

V gene: TRBV18
J gene: TRBJ2-3
D gene: TRBD1
CDR3 length: 15
clone size: few
CDR3 DNA: TGTGCCAGCTCATCAGGACAGGGATCGACAGATACGCAGTATTTT
CDR3 protein: CASSSGQGSTDTQYF

V gene: TRBV5-1
J gene: TRBJ2-5
D gene: .
CDR3 length: 13
clone size: .
CDR3 DNA: TGCGCCAGCAGCTTGAACAGGGAAGAGACCCAGTACTTC
CDR3 protein: CASSLNREETQYF

V gene: TRBV7-9
J gene: TRBJ2-7
D gene: TRBD1
CDR3 length: 16
clone size: .
CDR3 DNA: TGTGCCAGCAGCTTGTCCGGGACAGGGTCCACCTACGAGCAGTACTTC
CDR3 protein: CASSLSGTGSTYEQYF

V gene: TRBV9
J gene: TRBJ2-1
D gene: .
CDR3 length: 13
clone size: .
CDR3 DNA: TGTGCCAGCAGCCCCTGGGAGTACAATGAGCAGTTCTTC
CDR3 protein: CASSPWEYNEQFF

V gene: TRBV6-5
J gene: TRBJ2-7
D gene: TRBD1
CDR3 length: 16
clone size: .
CDR3 DNA: TGTGCCAGCAGTTATGCCGGGACAGGGGTTTCCTACGAGCAGTACTTC
CDR3 protein: CASSYAGTGVSYEQYF

V gene: TRBV18
J gene: TRBJ2-2
D gene: TRBD2
CDR3 length: 16
clone size: .
CDR3 DNA: TGTGCCAGCCCCTCAACTAGCGGGAGGTCCGCCGGGGAGCTGTTTTTT
CDR3 protein: CASPSTSGRSAGELFF

V gene: TRBV15
J gene: TRBJ2-7
D gene: .
CDR3 length: 15
clone size: .
CDR3 DNA: TGTGCCACCAGCAGAGATAACGGGGTATCCTTCGAGCAGTACTTC
CDR3 protein: CATSRDNGVSFEQYF

V gene: TRBV10-1
J gene: TRBJ1-5
D gene: TRBD1
CDR3 length: 13
clone size: .
CDR3 DNA: TGCGCCAGCAGTCGGGACAGCGCGGGGCCCCAGCATTTT
CDR3 protein: CASSRDSAGPQHF

V gene: TRBV4-3
J gene: TRBJ1-1
D gene: TRBD1
CDR3 length: 14
clone size: .
CDR3 DNA: TGCGCCAGCAGCCAAGATCGGGGACAGGGTGTAGCTTTCTTT
CDR3 protein: CASSQDRGQGVAFF

V gene: TRBV6-5
J gene: TRBJ2-3
D gene: .
CDR3 length: 12
clone size: .
CDR3 DNA: TGTGCCAGCAGTATAGGGGCAGATACGCAGTATTTT
CDR3 protein: CASSIGADTQYF

V gene: TRBV4-2
J gene: TRBJ2-1
D gene: .
CDR3 length: 14
clone size: .
CDR3 DNA: TGTGCCAGCAGCCAAGTCGGGTCCGTCGGTGAGCAGTTCTTC
CDR3 protein: CASSQVGSVGEQFF

V gene: TRBV6-5
J gene: TRBJ2-1
D gene: TRBD2
CDR3 length: 15
clone size: .
CDR3 DNA: TGTGCCAGCAGTGCCCTAGCGGGGGCTAACAATGAGCAGTTCTTC
CDR3 protein: CASSALAGANNEQFF

V gene: TRBV5-8
J gene: TRBJ1-1
D gene: .
CDR3 length: 13
clone size: .
CDR3 DNA: TGTGCCAGCAGCGACAGGATGAACACTGAAGCTTTCTTT
CDR3 protein: CASSDRMNTEAFF